The rows below give T cell receptor beta chains drawn from one sample of a study of blood T cells in healthy people across ages. TCRdb analysed the 5' RACE reads with MiXCR anew, one entry per CDR3 protein. This sample has 700,000 to 900,000 distinct CDR3 sequences, with approximately 24% found just once. This sample was also put to use in a study of T cells of mothers and their children.

The sample taken for sequencing was blood. Receptors originate from a boy younger than 18 in good health. The CDR3 runs from the conserved cysteine through the conserved F or W. The D gene is left open where the match is weak. Expanded clones are given a class, and other clones once, few, many or no size at all.

CDR3	D	size	V	J
CASSEEGEKLFF	NA	few	TRBV2	TRBJ1-4
CSVERYLDRTSYEQYF	NA	few	TRBV29-1	TRBJ2-7
CSAESSDHEQYF	NA	NA	TRBV20-1	NA
CASSQELDRGQITGELFF	TRBD1	NA	TRBV3-1	TRBJ2-2
CSAPSQVFNSPLHF	NA	few	TRBV20-1	TRBJ1-6
CASSGETGLQYF	NA	few	TRBV6-1	TRBJ2-7
CASKRTETGSYEQYF	NA	NA	TRBV19	TRBJ2-7
CASLQGVASDTQYF	TRBD1	few	TRBV28	TRBJ2-3
CSVEDTKGYEQYF	NA	once	TRBV29-1	TRBJ2-7
CASSSASGSTAAPQETQYF	TRBD2	NA	TRBV6-5	TRBJ2-5
CASPPRHYRGEAQETQYF	TRBD1	NA	TRBV4-1	TRBJ2-5
CASSPGVSDTGELFF	NA	NA	TRBV7-9	TRBJ2-2
CASSLGPGQGQETQYF	TRBD1	NA	TRBV5-1	TRBJ2-5
CASSPSGQGGSEQYF	TRBD1	NA	TRBV18	NA
CASSLADSGVQYF	NA	NA	TRBV7-3	TRBJ2-5
CASSPAPGTGFGYTF	TRBD1	few	TRBV5-4	TRBJ1-2
CASSLGDSDVWGKLFF	TRBD1	NA	TRBV28	TRBJ1-4
CACLAGGKGEQFF	TRBD2	NA	TRBV30	TRBJ2-1
CASSPEFAQYF	NA	few	TRBV18	TRBJ2-3
CSAIPTGGARTTF	TRBD1	NA	TRBV20-1	TRBJ1-2
CASSDHTSGSNTQYF	TRBD2	NA	TRBV25-1	TRBJ2-4
CSARDRIFPSSYNEQFF	TRBD1	few	TRBV29-1	TRBJ2-1
CASREGLRNEKLFF	NA	NA	TRBV6-1	TRBJ1-4
CASSEQGGGQPQHF	TRBD1	NA	TRBV6-1	TRBJ1-5
CASSLGLRTRETQYF	NA	few	TRBV12-3/TRBV12-4	TRBJ2-5
CASSRLGLGYTF	NA	few	TRBV6-5	TRBJ1-2
CASSQDGQGTPARLFF	TRBD1	few	TRBV4-1	TRBJ1-4
CVSTVTGANVLTF	NA	NA	TRBV2	TRBJ2-6
CASSRRTDQAYEQYF	NA	many	TRBV7-8	TRBJ2-7
CSGGTSGNEQFF	TRBD2	NA	TRBV29-1	NA
CASSFHPGQYF	NA	few	TRBV28	TRBJ2-7
CSARGNTFYGYTF	NA	few	TRBV20-1	TRBJ1-2
CASRQPGTGNSEQYF	TRBD1	few	TRBV5-1	TRBJ2-7